This record concerns one T cell receptor (beta chain) sequence. This clone's antigen is unknown. Per-nucleotide qualities are absent, and no much larger clonotype sits a single base away. The sample comes from a study of T cell responses to AZD1222 COVID-19 vaccine (TCRdb year 2021). Concerning the study at large: AZD1222 recipients whose second dose came at about 4 weeks and those whose second dose came at about 12 weeks were combined into one group, since spike-specific TCR depth and breadth did not differ between the two schedules. TCR sequencing covered some 250 trial participants: 200 to 220 given two doses of AZD1222 and 26 given two doses of MenACWY control vaccine. Enrollment into the trials was organized by age into subgroups of 18-55, 56-69 and 70-plus years, and those subgroups contained about 150, 27 and 61 TCR-sequenced participants, respectively. Results the study describes overall, beyond this receptor: Conclusions about previously exposed vaccinees are limited, since just 5 or 6 AZD1222 recipients were seropositive for SARS-CoV-2 at baseline. CD4 TCRs associated with the vaccine covered the entire spike protein, and the dominant responses were in regions 160-218 and 743-854. Most participants were white British and females outnumbered males, and the authors suggested that clonal diversity may have been underestimated. No day 14 peak-response samples were available, so repertoires were characterized only after the peak T cell response. The 56-69-year group was small, and its depth increase did not reach significance, likely because of low power. After two AZD1222 doses, both the breadth and the depth of spike-specific TCRs were significantly higher than at day 0 and than in MenACWY recipients. Reportedly, close to half of the unique spike-specific TCRs recognized epitopes lying outside the regions that are mutated in the B.1.351 and B.1.1.7 variants.

The CDR3 regions of human TCRbeta chains were analyzed by immunosequencing. The study's own analysis went as follows. TCRs in the repertoires were compared against a reference library of SARS-CoV-2-specific TCRs that had been generated with the MIRA antigen-specificity platform. Breadth was defined as the fraction of unique TCRs that were SARS-CoV-2-associated, and depth was defined as the fraction of total T cells that were SARS-CoV-2-associated. Using the MIRA data, each spike-specific TCR was assigned both to the spike region to which the TCR was reactive and to a CD4 or CD8 class. Log10-transformed breadth and depth values were compared by one-way ANOVA with Sidak's multiple comparisons tests. TCRdb took over this immuneACCESS table, retaining in-frame rearrangements with V and J assigned. Such tables are incomplete; in checked studies, under half of the missing clones stem from an unresolved V gene, and the remainder is unexplained. V and J calls and clone size follow that table, whereas D and trimming were derived from the DNA. This sample is represented by about 100,000 clones; around 85% of them were singletons. The ten biggest clones cover 6.3% of the sample.

This sample's time point label indicates: baseline before first vaccination. Vaccinee samples were obtained from the UK trials COV001 and COV002, which included a single-blind randomized controlled phase 2/3 trial of AZD1222 (ChAdOx1 nCoV-19) in healthy adults. For TCRbeta chain sequencing, PBMC samples were collected from trial participants at day 0 and at day 28 after the second dose. CDR1 and CDR2 were assigned from the germline V gene (reference sequence) as SGHNT and YYREEE. V is pared back by 3 bases and J by 3 bases, with 12 bases lying between the germline termini. Counted from cysteine to phenylalanine, this CDR3 has 14 amino acids. CDR3 DNA only is kept here, 42 bases in frame from base 1.

The origin of this receptor is an adult in good health. Specimen: peripheral blood, collected on day 0 of AZD1222 vaccination. In this chain, TRBV5-4 is recombined with TRBJ1-1; the best D guess is TRBD1, with 5 bases matching. The bases are TGTGCCAGCAGCTCGCGACGACAGTACACTGAAGCTTTCTTT. It translates to CASSSRRQYTEAFF.